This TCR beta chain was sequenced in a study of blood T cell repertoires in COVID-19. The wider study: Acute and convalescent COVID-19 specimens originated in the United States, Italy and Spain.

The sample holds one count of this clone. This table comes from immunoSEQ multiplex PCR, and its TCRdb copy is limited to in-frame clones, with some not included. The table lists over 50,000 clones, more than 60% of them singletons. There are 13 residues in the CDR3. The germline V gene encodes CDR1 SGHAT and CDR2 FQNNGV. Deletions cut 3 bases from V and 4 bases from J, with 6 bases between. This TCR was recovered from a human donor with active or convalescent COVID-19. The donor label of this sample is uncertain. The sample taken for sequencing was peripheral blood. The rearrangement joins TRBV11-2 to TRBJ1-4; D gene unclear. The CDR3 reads CASSFGGNEKLFF. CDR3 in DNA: TGTGCCAGCAGCTTCGGCGGTAATGAAAAACTGTTTTTT.